This T cell receptor beta chain was retrieved from a study of CD8+ T cells in alopecia areata. Whole-study context: Tofacitinib ran for 6 to 18 months before 6 months off drug. Findings and limits, study-wide: Compared with normal scalp, lesional scalp had higher clonality and more expanded CD8+ clones. A great number of expanded lesional clones endured in scalp and blood during tofacitinib.

Germline V gives CDR1 SEHNR, CDR2 FQNEAQ (reference sequence). The CDR3 loop spans 14 amino acids. Between the trimmed V and J ends, which lost 5 bases and 9 bases, there was a span of 17 bases. Once RNA had been extracted, it was reverse transcribed into cDNA to act as the sequencing template. Profiled with immunoSEQ multiplex PCR; TCRdb holds only in-frame clones, not every one. Among some 200,000 clones listed, 50% to 60% were seen once. As to treatment: oral pan-JAK inhibitor, 5-10 mg twice daily. A FACSAria was used to sort CD4+ and CD8+ T cells. These cells came from PBMCs. Remarks on this clone: As yet, its antigen is unknown.

Here the sequenced sample was CD4+ T cells sorted from blood, taken at week 4, from a patient treated with tofacitinib. This TCR came from a human donor with alopecia areata. This sequence joins TRBV7-9 and TRBJ1-3; D is uncertain. The CDR3 here is CASSPKGPASTIYF. The DNA for the CDR3 is TGTGCCAGCAGCCCAAAGGGTCCAGCTAGCACCATATATTTT.